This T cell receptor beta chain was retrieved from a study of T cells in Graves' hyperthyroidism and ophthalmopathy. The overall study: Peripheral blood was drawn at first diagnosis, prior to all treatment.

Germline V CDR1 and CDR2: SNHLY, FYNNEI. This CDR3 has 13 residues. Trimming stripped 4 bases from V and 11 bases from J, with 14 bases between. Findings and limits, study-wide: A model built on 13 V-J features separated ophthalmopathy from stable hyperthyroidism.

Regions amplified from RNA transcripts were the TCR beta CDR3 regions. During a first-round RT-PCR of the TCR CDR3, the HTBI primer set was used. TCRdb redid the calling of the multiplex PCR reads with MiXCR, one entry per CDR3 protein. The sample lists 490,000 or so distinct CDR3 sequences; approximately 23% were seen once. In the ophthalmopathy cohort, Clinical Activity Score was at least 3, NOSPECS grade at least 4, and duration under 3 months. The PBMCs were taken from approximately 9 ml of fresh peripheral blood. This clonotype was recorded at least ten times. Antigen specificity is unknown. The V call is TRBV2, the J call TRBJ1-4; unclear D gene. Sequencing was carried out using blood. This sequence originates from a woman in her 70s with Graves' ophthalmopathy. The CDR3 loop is CASSVGEGGKLFF. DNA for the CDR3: TGTGCCAGCAGTGTTGGGGAAGGAGGGAAACTGTTTTTT.